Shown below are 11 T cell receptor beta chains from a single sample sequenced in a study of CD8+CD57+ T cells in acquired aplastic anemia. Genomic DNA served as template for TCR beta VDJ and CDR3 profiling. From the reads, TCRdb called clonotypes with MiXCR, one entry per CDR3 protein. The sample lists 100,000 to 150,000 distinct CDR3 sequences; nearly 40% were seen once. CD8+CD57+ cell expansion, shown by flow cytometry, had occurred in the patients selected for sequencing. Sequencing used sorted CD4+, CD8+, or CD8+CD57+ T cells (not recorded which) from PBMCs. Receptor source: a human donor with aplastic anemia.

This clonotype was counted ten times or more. This CDR3 is CAISGRSSGNTIYF. The CDR3 DNA is TGTGCCATCAGTGGTCGCAGCTCTGGAAACACCATATATTTT. V usage is TRBV10-3 and J usage is TRBJ1-3; no reliable D call. Trimming took 4 bases from V and 0 from J, leaving 7 bases between them. The CDR3 is 14 residues long. Germline V lookup: CDR1 ENHRY, CDR2 SYGVKD.

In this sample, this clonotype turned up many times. The CDR3 coding sequence is TGCGCCAGCAGCTACGAAGGGGACAGGGCGAGGGAGCAGTACTTC. As protein: CASSYEGDRAREQYF. This chain links TRBV5-1 with TRBJ2-7; 9 nucleotides align to TRBD1. V shed 3 bases and J 7 bases; nucleotides not matched to a gene: 11. The CDR3 spans 15 residues. Germline V CDR1 and CDR2: SGHRS, YFSETQ. Supplemented by reference TRBV5-1 and TRBJ2-7, the full variable domain reads KAGVTQTPRYLIKTRGQQVTLSCSPISGHRSVSWYQQTPGQGLQFLFEYFSETQRNKGNFPGRFSGRQFSNSRSEMNVSTLELGDSALYLCASSYEGDRAREQYFGPGTRLTVT.

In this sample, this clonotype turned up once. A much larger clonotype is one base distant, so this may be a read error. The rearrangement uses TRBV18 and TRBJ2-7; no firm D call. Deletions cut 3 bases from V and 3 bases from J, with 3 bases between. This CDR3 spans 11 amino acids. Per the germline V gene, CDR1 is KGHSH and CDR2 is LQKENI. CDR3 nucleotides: TGTGCCAGCTCACCCAACTACGAGCAGTACGTC. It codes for CASSPNYEQYV.

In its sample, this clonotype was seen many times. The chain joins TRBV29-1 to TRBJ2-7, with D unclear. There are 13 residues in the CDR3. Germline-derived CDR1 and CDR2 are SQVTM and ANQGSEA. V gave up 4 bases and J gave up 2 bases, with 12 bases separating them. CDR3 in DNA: TGCAGCGTTGGTTCTATGGCAGCCTACGAGCAGTACTTC. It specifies CSVGSMAAYEQYF.

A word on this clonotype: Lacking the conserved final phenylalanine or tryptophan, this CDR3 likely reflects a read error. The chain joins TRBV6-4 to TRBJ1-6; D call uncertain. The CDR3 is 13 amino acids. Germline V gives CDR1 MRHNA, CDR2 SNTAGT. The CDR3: CTSSDGPLSPLHL. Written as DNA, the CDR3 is TGTACCAGCAGTGACGGCCCCCTTTCACCCCTCCACTTG.

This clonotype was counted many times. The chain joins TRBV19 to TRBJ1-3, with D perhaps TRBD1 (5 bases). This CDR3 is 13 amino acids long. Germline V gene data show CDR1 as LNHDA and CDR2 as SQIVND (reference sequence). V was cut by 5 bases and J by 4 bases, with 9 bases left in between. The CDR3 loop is CASSRGVGNTIYF. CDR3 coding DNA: TGTGCCAGTAGTCGAGGGGTCGGAAACACCATATATTTT.

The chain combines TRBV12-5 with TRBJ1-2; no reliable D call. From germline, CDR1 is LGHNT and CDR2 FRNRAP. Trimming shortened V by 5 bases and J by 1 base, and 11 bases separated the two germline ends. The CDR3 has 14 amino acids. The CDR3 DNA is TGTGCTAGTGGTAACCGGTCAGTTAACTATGGCTACACCTTC. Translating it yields CASGNRSVNYGYTF.

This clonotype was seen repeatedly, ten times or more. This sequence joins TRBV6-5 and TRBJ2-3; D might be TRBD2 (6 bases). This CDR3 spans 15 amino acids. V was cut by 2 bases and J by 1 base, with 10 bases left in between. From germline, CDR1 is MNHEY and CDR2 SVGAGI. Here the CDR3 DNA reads TGTGCCAGCAGTTACCGGGAGCGGGGCACAGATACGCAGTATTTT. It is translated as CASSYRERGTDTQYF.

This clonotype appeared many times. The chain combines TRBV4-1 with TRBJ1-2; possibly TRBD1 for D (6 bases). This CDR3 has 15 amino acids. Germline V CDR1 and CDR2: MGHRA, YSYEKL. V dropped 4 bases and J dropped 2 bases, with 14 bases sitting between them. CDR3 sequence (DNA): TGCGCCAGCAGCCCCTCAGGGGCAGACAACTATGGCTACACCTTC. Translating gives CASSPSGADNYGYTF.

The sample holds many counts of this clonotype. The CDR3 region has the DNA TGTGCCAGCAGCTCCCGGACAGGGGGTAGGGAGCCCCAGCATTTT. This gives the protein CASSSRTGGREPQHF. The gene calls are TRBV5-6 and TRBJ1-5; 10 bases agree with TRBD1. Per germline, CDR1 SGHDT and CDR2 YYEEEE. V gave up 3 bases and J gave up 8 bases; unmatched junction bases: 8. This CDR3 has 15 residues.

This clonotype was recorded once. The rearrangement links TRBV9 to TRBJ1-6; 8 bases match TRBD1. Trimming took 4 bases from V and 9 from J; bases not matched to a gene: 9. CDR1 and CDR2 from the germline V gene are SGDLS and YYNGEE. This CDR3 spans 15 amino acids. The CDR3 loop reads CASSLAAGGASPLHF. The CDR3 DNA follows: TGTGCCAGCAGCTTGGCAGCAGGGGGCGCTTCACCCCTCCACTTT.